Listed here are 10 T cell receptor beta chains from one sample, sequenced in a study of Ad26.COV2.S vaccination and SARS-CoV-2 variants. The treatment was: around 19 received Ad26.COV2.S at low or high dose, single or two shots; about 5 received placebo; per-sample allocation not given. Samples were taken on day 63 after the first vaccine or placebo injection. Data came from immunoSEQ multiplex PCR; TCRdb stores just in-frame clones and leaves some out. The sample shows about 480,000 clones, around 88% of them seen only once. This specimen was peripheral blood, taken in a trial of Ad26.COV2.S vaccine versus placebo. These receptors originate from a person aged 18-60 years who received the Ad26.COV2.S COVID-19 vaccine or a placebo.

The chain employs TRBV6-5 and TRBJ2-4; possible D gene TRBD1, 5 bases. The V end was cut by 7 bases, the J end by 0 bases, with 13 bases between. The CDR3 totals 15 residues. Germline V CDR1 and CDR2: MNHEY, SVGAGI. DNA for the CDR3: TGTGCCAGCATCCTGACAGCCAGAGCCAAAAACATTCAGTACTTC. Its translation: CASILTARAKNIQYF.

This chain links TRBV18 with TRBJ2-3, with D possibly TRBD2 on 6 matching bases. Germline V gene lookup returns CDR1 KGHSH and CDR2 LQKENI. V lost 6 bases to trimming and J lost 4 bases, with 23 bases between them. The CDR3 runs 17 residues. CDR3 nucleotides: TGTGCCAGCTCCTCGAGCGTCGGAGCGGGTGTATCAGATACGCAGTATTTT. Residues: CASSSSVGAGVSDTQYF.

This chain uses TRBV19 with TRBJ2-1, with TRBD2 matching over 7 bases. The CDR3 spans 16 residues. The junction had 9 bases not matched to a gene; V was cut back by 3 bases and J by 4 bases. Germline assignment: CDR1 LNHDA and CDR2 SQIVND (reference sequence). CDR3 nucleotides: TGTGCCAGTAGTATCCGTGGCGGGAGTCAATACAATGAGCAGTTCTTC. Amino acids: CASSIRGGSQYNEQFF.

The chain has TRBV7-2 and TRBJ1-6, with 7 bases lining up with TRBD1. Germline loops: CDR1 SGHTA, CDR2 FQGNSA. The V gene end was trimmed by 5 bases and the J gene end by 9 bases; junction bases not matched to a gene: 10. The CDR3 consists of 15 residues. The DNA of the CDR3 is TGTGCCAGCAGCCAAACCCAGACAGGGATTTCACCCCTCCACTTT. It yields the protein CASSQTQTGISPLHF.

A note on this clone: The same CDR3 is also encoded by other DNA sequences in this sample. CDR3 in amino acids: CSAVNTDTQYF. The CDR3 DNA is TGCAGTGCCGTAAACACAGATACGCAGTATTTT. V gene TRBV20-1 combines with J gene TRBJ2-3; D uncertain. V was trimmed by 6 bases and J by 2 bases, leaving 6 bases between them. The CDR3 loop spans 11 amino acids. Looked up from germline, CDR1 is DFQATT and CDR2 is SNEGSKA (reference sequence).

The table lists this clone with a few counts. J is TRBJ1-5 and V is TRBV28; no clear D gene. The CDR3 contains 14 residues. The V and J ends lost 4 bases and 3 bases respectively, with 10 bases between them. Germline-derived CDR1 and CDR2 are MDHEN and SYDVKM. The CDR3 bases are TGTGCCAGCAGTTCTCCAGCGAACAATCAGCCCCAGCATTTT. Amino acid sequence: CASSSPANNQPQHF.

The rearrangement uses TRBV6-6 and TRBJ2-4; D is unresolved. Germline loops: CDR1 MNHNY, CDR2 SVGAGI (reference sequence). The CDR3 runs to 14 residues. V lost 7 bases to trimming and J lost 2 bases, with 12 bases between them. The CDR3 DNA sequence: TGTGCCAGCATTGGGCAGGTCACCAAAAACATTCAGTACTTC. Translated: CASIGQVTKNIQYF.

The chain employs TRBV3-1 (or the pseudogene TRBV3-2) and TRBJ1-1; D might be TRBD1 (5 bases). With 4 bases removed from V and 6 bases from J, the gap between germline ends came to 18 bases. Germline loops: CDR1 LGHDT, CDR2 YNNKEL (reference sequence). CDR3 length: 15 residues. This CDR3 reads CASSPTGRGTPEAFF. The CDR3 nucleotides are TGTGCCAGCAGCCCAACAGGCCGAGGTACACCTGAAGCTTTCTTT.

In this sample, this clone turned up a few times. The chain couples TRBV12-5 to TRBJ1-2; TRBD1 is a possible D gene (5 bases). Trimming took 0 bases from V and 6 from J, leaving 14 bases between them. Germline CDR1 LGHNT, CDR2 FRNRAP. This CDR3 is built from 15 residues. CDR3 in amino acids: CASGLVKGRYDGYTF. The CDR3 DNA sequence: TGTGCTAGTGGTTTGGTAAAGGGGCGGTACGATGGCTACACCTTC. The full variable domain, with the rest looked up from reference TRBV12-5 and TRBJ1-2, is DARVTQTPRHKVTEMGQEVTMRCQPILGHNTVFWYRQTMMQGLELLAYFRNRAPLDDSGMPKDRFSAEMPDATLATLKIQPSEPRDSAVYFCASGLVKGRYDGYTFGSGTRLTVV.

V gene TRBV10-3 combines with J gene TRBJ2-3, with D uncertain. Germline V gene sequence: CDR1 ENHRY, CDR2 SYGVKD. The CDR3 has 11 residues. V lost 5 bases to trimming and J lost 2 bases, with 2 bases between them. The DNA of the CDR3 is TGTGCCATCAGTCACACAGATACGCAGTATTTT. Translated: CAISHTDTQYF.